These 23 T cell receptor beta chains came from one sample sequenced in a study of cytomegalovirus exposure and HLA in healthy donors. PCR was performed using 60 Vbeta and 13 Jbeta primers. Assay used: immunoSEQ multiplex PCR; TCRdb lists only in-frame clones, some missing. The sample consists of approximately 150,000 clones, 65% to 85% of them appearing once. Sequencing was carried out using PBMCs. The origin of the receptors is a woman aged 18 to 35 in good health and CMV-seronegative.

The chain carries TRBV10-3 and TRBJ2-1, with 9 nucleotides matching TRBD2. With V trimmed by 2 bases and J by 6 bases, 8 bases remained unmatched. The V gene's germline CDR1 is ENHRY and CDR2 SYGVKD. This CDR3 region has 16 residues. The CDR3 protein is CAISEGNSGSLNEQFF. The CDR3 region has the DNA TGTGCCATCAGTGAGGGAAATAGCGGGAGTCTCAATGAGCAGTTCTTC.

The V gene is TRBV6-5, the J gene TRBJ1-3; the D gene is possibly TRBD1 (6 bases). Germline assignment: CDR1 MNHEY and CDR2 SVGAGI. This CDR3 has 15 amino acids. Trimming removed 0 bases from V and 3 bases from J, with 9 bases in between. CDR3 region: CASSYSLQGGNTIYF. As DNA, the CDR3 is TGTGCCAGCAGTTACTCTTTACAGGGTGGAAACACCATATATTTT.

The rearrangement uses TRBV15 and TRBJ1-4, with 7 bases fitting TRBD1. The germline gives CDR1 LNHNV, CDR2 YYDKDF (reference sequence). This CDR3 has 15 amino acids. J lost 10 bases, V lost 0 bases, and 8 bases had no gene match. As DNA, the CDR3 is TGTGCCACCAGCAGAGATTTGACAGGGCTATCAAAACTGTTTTTT. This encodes CATSRDLTGLSKLFF.

CDR3 loop: CASTLTGGTGELFF. CDR3 DNA: TGTGCCAGCACCTTGACAGGGGGAACCGGGGAGCTGTTTTTT. The V and J genes are TRBV6-4 and TRBJ2-2; 9 nucleotides align to TRBD1. With 7 bases clipped from V and 5 bases from J, the junction kept 5 bases outside the gene matches. This CDR3 is 14 amino acids long. Germline V gene lookup returns CDR1 MRHNA and CDR2 SNTAGT.

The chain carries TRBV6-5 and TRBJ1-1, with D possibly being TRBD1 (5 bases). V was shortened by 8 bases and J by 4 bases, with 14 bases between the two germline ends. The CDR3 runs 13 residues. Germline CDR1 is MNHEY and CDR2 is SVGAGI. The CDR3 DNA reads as TGTGCCAGCGCCGGTGTGGGGGGCACTGAAGCTTTCTTT. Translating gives CASAGVGGTEAFF.

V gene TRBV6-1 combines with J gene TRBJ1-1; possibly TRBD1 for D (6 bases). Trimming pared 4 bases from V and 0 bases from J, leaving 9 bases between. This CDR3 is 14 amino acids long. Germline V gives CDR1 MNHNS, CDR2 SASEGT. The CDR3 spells CASSGGGVNTEAFF. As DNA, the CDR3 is TGTGCCAGCAGTGGAGGGGGGGTGAACACTGAAGCTTTCTTT.

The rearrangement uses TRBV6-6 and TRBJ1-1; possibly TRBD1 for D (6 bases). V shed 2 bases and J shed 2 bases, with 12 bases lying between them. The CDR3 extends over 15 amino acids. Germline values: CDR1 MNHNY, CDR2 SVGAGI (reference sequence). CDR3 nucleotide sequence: TGTGCCAGCAGTTACCCCGGGACACCAAACACTGAAGCTTTCTTT. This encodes CASSYPGTPNTEAFF.

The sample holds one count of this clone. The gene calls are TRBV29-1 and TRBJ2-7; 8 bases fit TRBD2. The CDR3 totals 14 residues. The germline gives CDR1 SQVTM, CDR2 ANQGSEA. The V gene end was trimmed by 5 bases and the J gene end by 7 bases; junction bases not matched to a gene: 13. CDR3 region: CSVLAGKARGEQYF. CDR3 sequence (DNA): TGCAGCGTTTTAGCGGGAAAGGCTAGAGGAGAGCAGTACTTC.

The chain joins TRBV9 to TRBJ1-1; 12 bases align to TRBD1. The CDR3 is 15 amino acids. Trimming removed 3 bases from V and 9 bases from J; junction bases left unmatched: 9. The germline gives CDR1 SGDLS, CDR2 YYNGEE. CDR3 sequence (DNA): TGTGCCAGCAGCGACCCGGGACAGGGGGCGCGGAAAGCTTTCTTT. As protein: CASSDPGQGARKAFF.

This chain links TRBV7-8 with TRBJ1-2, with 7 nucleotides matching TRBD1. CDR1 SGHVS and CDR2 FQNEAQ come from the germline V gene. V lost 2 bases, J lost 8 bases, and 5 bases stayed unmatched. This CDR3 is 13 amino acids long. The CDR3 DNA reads TGTGCCAGCAGCTTAAGCTGGGGACAGGGCTACACCTTC. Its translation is CASSLSWGQGYTF.

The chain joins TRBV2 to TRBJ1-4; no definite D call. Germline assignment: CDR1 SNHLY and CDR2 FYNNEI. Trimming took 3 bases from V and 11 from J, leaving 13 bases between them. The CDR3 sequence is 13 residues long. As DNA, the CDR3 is TGTGCCAGCAGTGAGAGTTCGACGGGTAAACTGTTTTTT. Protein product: CASSESSTGKLFF.

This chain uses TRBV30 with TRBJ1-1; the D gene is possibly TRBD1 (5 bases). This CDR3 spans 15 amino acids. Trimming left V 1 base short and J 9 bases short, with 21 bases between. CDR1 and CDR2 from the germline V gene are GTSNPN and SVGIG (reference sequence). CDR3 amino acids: CAWSARTRAEKKAFF. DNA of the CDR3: TGTGCCTGGAGTGCCCGGACAAGGGCTGAGAAAAAAGCTTTCTTT.

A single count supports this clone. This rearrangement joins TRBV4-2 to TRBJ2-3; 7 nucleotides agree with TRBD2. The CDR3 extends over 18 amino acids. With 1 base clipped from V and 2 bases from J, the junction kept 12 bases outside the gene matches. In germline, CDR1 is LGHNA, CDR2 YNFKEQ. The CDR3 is CASSQVGKAGLLTDTQYF. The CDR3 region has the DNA TGTGCCAGCAGCCAAGTCGGGAAAGCGGGACTACTCACAGATACGCAGTATTTT.

The chain's CDR3 is CATSRNPRVTGELFF. The DNA of the CDR3 is TGTGCCACCAGCAGGAACCCCAGGGTCACCGGGGAGCTGTTTTTT. J is TRBJ2-2 and V is TRBV15; perhaps TRBD1 as D (5 bases). V shed 3 bases and J shed 4 bases, with 12 bases lying between them. Germline V gives CDR1 LNHNV, CDR2 YYDKDF (reference sequence). The CDR3 totals 15 residues.

DNA for the CDR3: TGTGCCAGCAGCAGGAGGGTCTTAGCGCCCCAAGAGACCCAGTACTTC. It translates to CASSRRVLAPQETQYF. V and J are TRBV5-8 and TRBJ2-5; possibly TRBD2 for D (6 bases). Trimming took off 4 bases at V and 1 base at J, with 17 bases between the two ends. Germline CDR1 and CDR2: SGHTS and YDEGEE. The CDR3 runs to 16 residues.

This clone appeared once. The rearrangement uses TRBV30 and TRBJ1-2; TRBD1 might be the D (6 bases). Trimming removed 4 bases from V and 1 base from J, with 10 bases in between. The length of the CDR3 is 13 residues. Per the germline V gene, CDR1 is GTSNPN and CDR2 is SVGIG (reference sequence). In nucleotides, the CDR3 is TGTGCCTGGATTATGGACAGTAACTATGGCTACACCTTC. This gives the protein CAWIMDSNYGYTF.

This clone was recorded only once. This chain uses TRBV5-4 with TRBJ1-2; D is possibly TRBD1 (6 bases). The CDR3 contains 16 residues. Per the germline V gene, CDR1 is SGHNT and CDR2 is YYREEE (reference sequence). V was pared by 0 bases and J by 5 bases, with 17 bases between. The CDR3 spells CASSLGGGQLRYGYTF. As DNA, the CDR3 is TGTGCCAGCAGCTTGGGGGGGGGCCAGCTCCGTTATGGCTACACCTTC.

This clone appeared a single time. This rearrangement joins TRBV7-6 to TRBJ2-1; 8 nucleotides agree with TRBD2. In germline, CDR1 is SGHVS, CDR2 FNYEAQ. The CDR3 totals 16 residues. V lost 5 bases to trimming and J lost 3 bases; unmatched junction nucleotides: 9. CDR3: CASSLSSGSNYNEQFF. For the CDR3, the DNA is TGTGCCAGCAGCCTTTCTAGCGGGTCTAACTACAATGAGCAGTTCTTC. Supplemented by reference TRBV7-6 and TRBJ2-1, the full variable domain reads GAGVSQSPRYKVTKRGQDVALRCDPISGHVSLYWYRQALGQGPEFLTYFNYEAQQDKSGLPNDRFSAERPEGSISTLTIQRTEQRDSAMYRCASSLSSGSNYNEQFFGPGTRLTVL.

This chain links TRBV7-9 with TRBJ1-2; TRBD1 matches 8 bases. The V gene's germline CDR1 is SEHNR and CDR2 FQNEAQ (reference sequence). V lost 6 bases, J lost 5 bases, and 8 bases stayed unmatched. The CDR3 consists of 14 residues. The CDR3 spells CASRKAGGEYGYTF. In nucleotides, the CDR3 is TGTGCCAGCAGAAAGGCAGGGGGCGAATATGGCTACACCTTC.

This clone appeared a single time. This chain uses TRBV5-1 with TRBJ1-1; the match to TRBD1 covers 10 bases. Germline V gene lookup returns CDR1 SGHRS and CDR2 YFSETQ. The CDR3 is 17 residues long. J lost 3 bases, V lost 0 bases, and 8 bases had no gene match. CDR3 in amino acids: CASSLEGQGIADTEAFF. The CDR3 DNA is TGCGCCAGCAGCTTGGAGGGACAGGGGATAGCGGACACTGAAGCTTTCTTT.

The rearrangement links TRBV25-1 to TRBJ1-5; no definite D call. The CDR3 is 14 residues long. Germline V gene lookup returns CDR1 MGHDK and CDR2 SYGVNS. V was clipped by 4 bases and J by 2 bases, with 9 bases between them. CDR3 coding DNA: TGTGCCAGCAGTGTCAGTGGTGGCAATCAGCCCCAGCATTTT. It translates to CASSVSGGNQPQHF.

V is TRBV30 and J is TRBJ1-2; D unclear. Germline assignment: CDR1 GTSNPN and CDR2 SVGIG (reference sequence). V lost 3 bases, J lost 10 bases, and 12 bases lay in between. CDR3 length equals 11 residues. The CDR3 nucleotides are TGTGCCTGGAGCCCGGCAGACTCCTACACCTTC. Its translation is CAWSPADSYTF.

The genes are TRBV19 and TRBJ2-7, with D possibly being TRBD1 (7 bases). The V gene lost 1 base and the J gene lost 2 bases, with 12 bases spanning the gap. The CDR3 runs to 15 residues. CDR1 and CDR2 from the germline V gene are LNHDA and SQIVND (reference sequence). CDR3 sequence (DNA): TGTGCCAGTAGTATAGGGAGGGGGCTCGCCTACGAGCAGTACTTC. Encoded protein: CASSIGRGLAYEQYF.